A selection of T cell receptor beta chains follows, all from one sample in a study of blood T cell repertoires in COVID-19. Produced via immunoSEQ multiplex PCR; TCRdb's table is partial and in-frame only. The sample consists of over 200,000 clones, 80% to 90% of them appearing once. Sample: peripheral blood. These receptor sequences come from a man older than 75 with acute or convalescent COVID-19. Each CDR3 is given with its conserved first and last residue. The D gene is left open where the match is weak. A clone size is listed for some rows: how often the clone was seen (once, few, many), or a class if it is expanded.

d_gene: NA
len: 13
v_gene: TRBV5-1
abundance: NA
j_gene: TRBJ1-1
CDR3aa: CASSLRVGTEAFF
CDR3nt: TGCGCCAGCAGCTTGCGGGTTGGAACTGAAGCTTTCTTT

d_gene: NA
len: 18
v_gene: TRBV11-2
abundance: NA
j_gene: TRBJ2-6
CDR3aa: CASSLDRVSGSGANVLTF
CDR3nt: TGTGCCAGCAGCTTAGATAGGGTGAGCGGGTCTGGGGCCAACGTCCTGACTTTC

d_gene: NA
len: 14
v_gene: TRBV5-4
abundance: NA
j_gene: TRBJ2-2
CDR3aa: CASSRDSYAGELFF
CDR3nt: TGTGCCAGCAGCCGGGACTCCTACGCCGGGGAGCTGTTTTTT

d_gene: TRBD1
len: 15
v_gene: TRBV28
abundance: NA
j_gene: TRBJ1-5
CDR3aa: CAILQGGLSNQPQHF
CDR3nt: TGTGCCATCCTACAGGGGGGACTAAGCAATCAGCCCCAGCATTTT

d_gene: NA
len: 15
v_gene: TRBV2
abundance: NA
j_gene: TRBJ2-7
CDR3aa: CASSEFLKSSYEQYF
CDR3nt: TGTGCCAGCAGTGAATTTTTAAAGAGCTCCTACGAGCAGTACTTC

d_gene: TRBD1
len: 14
v_gene: TRBV18
abundance: NA
j_gene: TRBJ2-7
CDR3aa: CASSPGQAYYEQYF
CDR3nt: TGTGCCAGCTCACCCGGACAGGCCTACTACGAGCAGTACTTC

d_gene: NA
len: 16
v_gene: TRBV4-2
abundance: NA
j_gene: TRBJ2-6
CDR3aa: CASSQGTGTGANVLTF
CDR3nt: TGTGCCAGCAGCCAGGGAACAGGGACTGGGGCCAACGTCCTGACTTTC

d_gene: NA
len: 15
v_gene: TRBV5-4
abundance: NA
j_gene: TRBJ2-2
CDR3aa: CASSLSGSFTGELFF
CDR3nt: TGTGCCAGCAGCTTGTCAGGGTCCTTCACCGGGGAGCTGTTTTTT

d_gene: NA
len: 14
v_gene: TRBV2
abundance: NA
j_gene: TRBJ2-5
CDR3aa: CASSFRDNQETQYF
CDR3nt: TGTGCCAGCAGCTTCCGGGACAACCAAGAGACCCAGTACTTC

d_gene: NA
len: 13
v_gene: TRBV27
abundance: NA
j_gene: TRBJ2-7
CDR3aa: CASSFGERYEQYF
CDR3nt: TGTGCCAGCAGTTTTGGGGAGCGATACGAGCAGTACTTC

d_gene: TRBD1
len: 16
v_gene: TRBV2
abundance: NA
j_gene: TRBJ1-1
CDR3aa: CASSPGTVTLGTEAFF
CDR3nt: TGTGCCAGCAGCCCCGGGACAGTCACCTTGGGCACTGAAGCTTTCTTT

d_gene: NA
len: 14
v_gene: TRBV28
abundance: NA
j_gene: TRBJ1-2
CDR3aa: CASSLGSDLYGYTF
CDR3nt: TGTGCCAGCAGTTTGGGTAGCGACCTCTATGGCTACACCTTC

d_gene: TRBD1
len: 17
v_gene: TRBV9
abundance: NA
j_gene: TRBJ2-5
CDR3aa: CASTLGTGGGLGETQYF
CDR3nt: TGTGCCAGCACCCTTGGGACAGGGGGCGGATTGGGAGAGACCCAGTACTTC

d_gene: NA
len: 14
v_gene: TRBV6-5
abundance: NA
j_gene: TRBJ2-5
CDR3aa: CATTRTGTQETQYF
CDR3nt: TGTGCCACCACCCGTACAGGGACCCAAGAGACCCAGTACTTC

d_gene: TRBD2
len: 13
v_gene: TRBV10-3
abundance: NA
j_gene: TRBJ2-7
CDR3aa: CAIRTGGPAEQYF
CDR3nt: TGTGCCATCAGAACGGGAGGGCCTGCCGAGCAGTACTTC

d_gene: NA
len: 16
v_gene: TRBV19
abundance: NA
j_gene: TRBJ1-5
CDR3aa: CASSWDWWTGDQPQHF
CDR3nt: TGTGCCAGTAGTTGGGATTGGTGGACGGGAGATCAGCCCCAGCATTTT

d_gene: TRBD1
len: 17
v_gene: TRBV9
abundance: NA
j_gene: TRBJ1-1
CDR3aa: CASSVAPGDRGPGEAFF
CDR3nt: TGTGCCAGCAGCGTAGCTCCGGGGGACAGGGGGCCGGGTGAAGCTTTCTTT

d_gene: TRBD2
len: 15
v_gene: TRBV28
abundance: once
j_gene: TRBJ2-7
CDR3aa: CASSFRAAGGYEQYF
CDR3nt: TGTGCCAGCAGTTTCAGGGCGGCGGGGGGCTACGAGCAGTACTTC

d_gene: NA
len: 15
v_gene: TRBV19
abundance: NA
j_gene: TRBJ1-5
CDR3aa: CASSIVEGFAQPQHF
CDR3nt: TGTGCCAGTAGTATAGTGGAGGGATTCGCTCAGCCCCAGCATTTT

d_gene: TRBD2
len: 15
v_gene: TRBV18
abundance: NA
j_gene: TRBJ2-3
CDR3aa: CASSLAGLPGDTQYF
CDR3nt: TGTGCCAGCTCTCTAGCGGGTCTTCCGGGGGATACGCAGTATTTT

d_gene: TRBD2
len: 16
v_gene: TRBV19
abundance: once
j_gene: TRBJ2-3
CDR3aa: CASSAGLAGVTDTQYF
CDR3nt: TGTGCCAGTAGTGCGGGACTAGCGGGAGTAACAGATACGCAGTATTTT

d_gene: NA
len: 14
v_gene: TRBV6-5
abundance: few
j_gene: TRBJ2-7
CDR3aa: CASRGSQRSYEQYF
CDR3nt: TGTGCCAGCAGGGGCAGTCAACGCTCCTACGAGCAGTACTTC

d_gene: NA
len: 15
v_gene: TRBV4-1
abundance: NA
j_gene: TRBJ1-3
CDR3aa: CASSPAGHSGNTIYF
CDR3nt: TGCGCCAGCAGCCCCGCCGGACACTCTGGAAACACCATATATTTT

d_gene: NA
len: 15
v_gene: TRBV30
abundance: NA
j_gene: TRBJ2-6
CDR3aa: CAWGGGGSGANVLTF
CDR3nt: TGTGCCTGGGGGGGCGGGGGCTCTGGGGCCAACGTCCTGACTTTC

d_gene: NA
len: 14
v_gene: TRBV3-1/TRBV3-2
abundance: NA
j_gene: TRBJ1-3
CDR3aa: CASSQEVEGNTIYF
CDR3nt: TGTGCCAGCAGCCAAGAGGTAGAAGGAAACACCATATATTTT

d_gene: NA
len: 14
v_gene: TRBV18
abundance: NA
j_gene: TRBJ2-7
CDR3aa: CASSPLETGTEQYF
CDR3nt: TGTGCCAGCTCACCGCTCGAAACAGGGACCGAGCAGTACTTC

d_gene: NA
len: 14
v_gene: TRBV6-6
abundance: NA
j_gene: TRBJ2-5
CDR3aa: CASSYSAGPETQYF
CDR3nt: TGTGCCAGCAGTTACTCGGCAGGGCCAGAGACCCAGTACTTC

d_gene: TRBD1
len: 16
v_gene: TRBV28
abundance: NA
j_gene: TRBJ1-2
CDR3aa: CASRNYGTGGNYGYTF
CDR3nt: TGTGCCAGCAGAAACTACGGGACAGGGGGTAACTATGGCTACACCTTC

d_gene: TRBD1
len: 16
v_gene: TRBV2
abundance: NA
j_gene: TRBJ1-6
CDR3aa: CASSERQGASSSPLHF
CDR3nt: TGTGCCAGCAGTGAGAGGCAGGGGGCATCGAGTTCACCCCTCCACTTT

d_gene: TRBD2
len: 17
v_gene: TRBV4-1
abundance: NA
j_gene: TRBJ2-7
CDR3aa: CASSQDSLAGAPYEQYF
CDR3nt: TGCGCCAGCAGCCAAGATTCCTTAGCGGGAGCACCATACGAGCAGTACTTC

d_gene: NA
len: 14
v_gene: TRBV5-1
abundance: few
j_gene: TRBJ1-4
CDR3aa: CASSLDRVNEKLFF
CDR3nt: TGCGCCAGCAGCTTGGACAGGGTTAATGAAAAACTGTTTTTT

d_gene: NA
len: 15
v_gene: TRBV6-5
abundance: NA
j_gene: TRBJ2-7
CDR3aa: CASSRGGPVRYEQYF
CDR3nt: TGTGCCAGCAGTCGTGGAGGCCCGGTCAGGTACGAGCAGTACTTC

d_gene: NA
len: 11
v_gene: TRBV6-5
abundance: NA
j_gene: TRBJ1-1
CDR3aa: CAGGAHPEAFF
CDR3nt: TGTGCAGGCGGCGCACACCCTGAAGCTTTCTTT

d_gene: NA
len: 14
v_gene: TRBV9
abundance: NA
j_gene: TRBJ2-5
CDR3aa: CASSAHTAQETQYF
CDR3nt: TGTGCCAGCAGCGCTCACACAGCTCAAGAGACCCAGTACTTC

d_gene: NA
len: 13
v_gene: TRBV2
abundance: NA
j_gene: TRBJ1-2
CDR3aa: CASSLAGGYGYTF
CDR3nt: TGTGCCAGCTCTCTGGCGGGCGGGTATGGCTACACCTTC

d_gene: TRBD1
len: 15
v_gene: TRBV24-1
abundance: NA
j_gene: TRBJ2-1
CDR3aa: CATGNRGTYYNEQFF
CDR3nt: TGTGCCACCGGAAACAGGGGGACTTACTACAATGAGCAGTTCTTC

d_gene: TRBD1
len: 15
v_gene: TRBV10-3
abundance: NA
j_gene: TRBJ2-3
CDR3aa: CAISAGTGGFDTQYF
CDR3nt: TGTGCCATCAGTGCCGGGACAGGGGGCTTCGATACGCAGTATTTT

d_gene: TRBD1
len: 13
v_gene: TRBV11-2
abundance: NA
j_gene: TRBJ1-1
CDR3aa: CASSSGQGGKAFF
CDR3nt: TGTGCCAGCAGCTCGGGACAGGGTGGCAAAGCTTTCTTT

d_gene: NA
len: 14
v_gene: TRBV5-1
abundance: NA
j_gene: TRBJ2-5
CDR3aa: CASSLWGQGETQYF
CDR3nt: TGCGCCAGCAGCTTATGGGGGCAGGGGGAGACCCAGTACTTC

d_gene: NA
len: 15
v_gene: TRBV4-2
abundance: NA
j_gene: TRBJ2-5
CDR3aa: CASSPLGYRDETQYF
CDR3nt: TGTGCCAGCAGCCCGCTGGGATACAGGGATGAGACCCAGTACTTC

d_gene: NA
len: 16
v_gene: TRBV6-1
abundance: NA
j_gene: TRBJ2-1
CDR3aa: CASSEVGGVPYNEQFF
CDR3nt: TGTGCCAGCAGTGAAGTTGGCGGAGTCCCCTACAATGAGCAGTTCTTC

d_gene: NA
len: 16
v_gene: TRBV27
abundance: NA
j_gene: TRBJ2-7
CDR3aa: CASSLSSSLLGYEQYF
CDR3nt: TGTGCCAGCAGTTTAAGTTCTAGCCTGCTGGGCTACGAGCAGTACTTC

d_gene: TRBD2
len: 16
v_gene: TRBV19
abundance: NA
j_gene: TRBJ2-7
CDR3aa: CASSILVAGGTYEQYF
CDR3nt: TGTGCCAGTAGTATCTTAGTTGCGGGAGGGACCTACGAGCAGTACTTC

d_gene: NA
len: 13
v_gene: TRBV12-3/TRBV12-4
abundance: NA
j_gene: TRBJ2-1
CDR3aa: CASSLGQPNEQFF
CDR3nt: TGTGCCAGCAGTTTAGGACAGCCTAATGAGCAGTTCTTC

d_gene: NA
len: 15
v_gene: TRBV3-1/TRBV3-2
abundance: NA
j_gene: TRBJ1-5
CDR3aa: CASSQVLGPDQPQHF
CDR3nt: TGTGCCAGCAGCCAAGTCTTGGGCCCTGATCAGCCCCAGCATTTT

d_gene: NA
len: 14
v_gene: TRBV5-1
abundance: NA
j_gene: TRBJ2-7
CDR3aa: CASSLGQGIGEQYF
CDR3nt: TGCGCCAGCAGCTTGGGGCAGGGAATTGGCGAGCAGTACTTC

d_gene: NA
len: 15
v_gene: TRBV10-2
abundance: once
j_gene: TRBJ2-1
CDR3aa: CASRLGSGAYNEQFF
CDR3nt: TGCGCCAGCAGACTCGGGAGTGGAGCCTACAATGAGCAGTTCTTC

d_gene: TRBD2
len: 14
v_gene: TRBV7-2
abundance: NA
j_gene: TRBJ2-5
CDR3aa: CASSNRAGGETQYF
CDR3nt: TGTGCCAGCAGCAACCGGGCGGGGGGAGAGACCCAGTACTTC

d_gene: TRBD1
len: 15
v_gene: TRBV3-1/TRBV3-2
abundance: NA
j_gene: TRBJ1-5
CDR3aa: CASSKTGGVDSPQHF
CDR3nt: TGTGCCAGCAGCAAAACAGGGGGGGTAGATTCGCCCCAGCATTTT

d_gene: TRBD2
len: 15
v_gene: TRBV20-1
abundance: NA
j_gene: TRBJ2-1
CDR3aa: CSASSGSRVDNEQFF
CDR3nt: TGCAGTGCTAGTAGCGGGAGTAGGGTCGACAATGAGCAGTTCTTC

d_gene: NA
len: 14
v_gene: TRBV5-4
abundance: NA
j_gene: TRBJ2-7
CDR3aa: CASSLDRLTYEQYF
CDR3nt: TGTGCCAGCAGCTTGGACAGGCTGACCTACGAGCAGTACTTC

d_gene: TRBD1
len: 17
v_gene: TRBV30
abundance: NA
j_gene: TRBJ2-2
CDR3aa: CAWNGAGGPSGTGELFF
CDR3nt: TGTGCCTGGAATGGAGCAGGGGGTCCCTCCGGGACCGGGGAGCTGTTTTTT

d_gene: TRBD2
len: 12
v_gene: TRBV7-7
abundance: NA
j_gene: TRBJ2-1
CDR3aa: CASSSSSGEQFF
CDR3nt: TGTGCTAGCAGCTCCTCTAGCGGGGAGCAGTTCTTC

d_gene: NA
len: 15
v_gene: TRBV6-1
abundance: NA
j_gene: TRBJ1-3
CDR3aa: CASSEVLRTTNPIYF
CDR3nt: TGTGCCAGCAGTGAAGTCCTCCGGACAACCAACCCCATATATTTT

d_gene: TRBD1
len: 16
v_gene: TRBV11-2
abundance: NA
j_gene: TRBJ2-3
CDR3aa: CASSLHGQEVTDTQYF
CDR3nt: TGTGCCAGCAGCTTGCACGGACAGGAGGTCACAGATACGCAGTATTTT

d_gene: TRBD1
len: 18
v_gene: TRBV18
abundance: NA
j_gene: TRBJ2-6
CDR3aa: CASSRGLGTASGANVLTF
CDR3nt: TGTGCCAGCTCACGCGGACTGGGGACAGCCTCTGGGGCCAACGTCCTGACTTTC

d_gene: NA
len: 14
v_gene: TRBV6-5
abundance: NA
j_gene: TRBJ2-7
CDR3aa: CASSYSVAFYEQYF
CDR3nt: TGTGCCAGCAGTTACTCCGTGGCATTCTACGAGCAGTACTTC

d_gene: TRBD2
len: 13
v_gene: TRBV6-5
abundance: many
j_gene: TRBJ2-7
CDR3aa: CASRLAGGREQYF
CDR3nt: TGTGCCAGCAGGCTAGCGGGGGGGCGGGAGCAGTACTTC

d_gene: NA
len: 14
v_gene: TRBV6-5
abundance: NA
j_gene: TRBJ2-3
CDR3aa: CASSPGVAADTQYF
CDR3nt: TGTGCCAGCAGTCCCGGGGTAGCGGCGGATACGCAGTATTTT